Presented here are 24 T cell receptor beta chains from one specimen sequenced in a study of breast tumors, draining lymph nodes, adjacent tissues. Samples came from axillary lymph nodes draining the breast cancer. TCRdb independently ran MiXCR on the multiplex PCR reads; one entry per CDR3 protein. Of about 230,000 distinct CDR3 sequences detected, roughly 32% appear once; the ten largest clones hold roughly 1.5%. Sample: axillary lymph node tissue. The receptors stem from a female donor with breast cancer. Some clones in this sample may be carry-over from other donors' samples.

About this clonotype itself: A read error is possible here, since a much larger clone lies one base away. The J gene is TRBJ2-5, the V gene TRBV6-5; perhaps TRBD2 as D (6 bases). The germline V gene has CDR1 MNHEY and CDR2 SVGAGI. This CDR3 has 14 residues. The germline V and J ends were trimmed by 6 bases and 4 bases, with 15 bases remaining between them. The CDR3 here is CASRRMGGVETQYF. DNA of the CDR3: TGTGCCAGCAGGCGTATGGGGGGAGTAGAGACCCAGTACTTC.

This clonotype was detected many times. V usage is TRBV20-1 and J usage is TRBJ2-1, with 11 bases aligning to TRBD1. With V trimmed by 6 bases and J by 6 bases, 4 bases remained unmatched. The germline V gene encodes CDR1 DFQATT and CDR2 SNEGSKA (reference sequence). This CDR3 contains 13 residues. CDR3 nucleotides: TGCAGTGCAAGGGGACAGGGGGTCAATGAGCAGTTCTTC. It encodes CSARGQGVNEQFF.

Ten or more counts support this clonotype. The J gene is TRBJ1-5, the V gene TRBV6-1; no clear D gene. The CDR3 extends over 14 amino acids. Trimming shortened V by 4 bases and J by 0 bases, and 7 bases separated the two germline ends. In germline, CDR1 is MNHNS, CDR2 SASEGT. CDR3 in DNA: TGTGCCAGCAGTGGGCAGTTTAGCAATCAGCCCCAGCATTTT. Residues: CASSGQFSNQPQHF.

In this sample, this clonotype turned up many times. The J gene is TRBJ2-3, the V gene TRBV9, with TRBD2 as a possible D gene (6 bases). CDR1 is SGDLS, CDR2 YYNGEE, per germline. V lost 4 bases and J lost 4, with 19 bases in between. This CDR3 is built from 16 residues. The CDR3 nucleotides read TGTGCCAGCAGCCCCCGAGGGACTTCGAGAGCAGATACGCAGTATTTT. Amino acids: CASSPRGTSRADTQYF. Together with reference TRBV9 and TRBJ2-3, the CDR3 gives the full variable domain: DSGVTQTPKHLITATGQRVTLRCSPRSGDLSVYWYQQSLDQGLQFLIQYYNGEERAKGNILERFSAQQFPDLHSELNLSSLELGDSALYFCASSPRGTSRADTQYFGPGTRLTVL.

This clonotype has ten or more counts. The CDR3 loop is CASSSPLRTGAADTQYF. CDR3 nucleotides: TGTGCCAGCAGTTCCCCCCTGAGGACAGGGGCGGCAGATACGCAGTATTTT. The chain is built from TRBV6-5 and TRBJ2-3, with TRBD1 identical over 9 bases. This CDR3 spans 17 amino acids. The junction had 12 bases not matched to a gene; V was cut back by 4 bases and J by 4 bases. Per germline, CDR1 MNHEY and CDR2 SVGAGI.

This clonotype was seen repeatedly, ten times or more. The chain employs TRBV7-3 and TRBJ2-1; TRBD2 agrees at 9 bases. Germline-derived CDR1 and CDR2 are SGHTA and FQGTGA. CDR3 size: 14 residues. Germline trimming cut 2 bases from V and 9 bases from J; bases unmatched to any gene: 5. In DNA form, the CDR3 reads TGTGCCAGCAGCTTAGTTAGCGGGAGTACTGAGCAGTTCTTC. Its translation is CASSLVSGSTEQFF.

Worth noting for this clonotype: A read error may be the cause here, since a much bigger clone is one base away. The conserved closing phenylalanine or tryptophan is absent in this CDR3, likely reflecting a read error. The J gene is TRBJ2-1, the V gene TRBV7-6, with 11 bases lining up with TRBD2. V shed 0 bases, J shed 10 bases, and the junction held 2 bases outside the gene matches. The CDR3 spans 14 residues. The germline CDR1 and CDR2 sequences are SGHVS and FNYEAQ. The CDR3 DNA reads TGTGCCAGCAGCTTAGCGGGGACTAGCGGAGAGCAGTTCCTC. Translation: CASSLAGTSGEQFL.

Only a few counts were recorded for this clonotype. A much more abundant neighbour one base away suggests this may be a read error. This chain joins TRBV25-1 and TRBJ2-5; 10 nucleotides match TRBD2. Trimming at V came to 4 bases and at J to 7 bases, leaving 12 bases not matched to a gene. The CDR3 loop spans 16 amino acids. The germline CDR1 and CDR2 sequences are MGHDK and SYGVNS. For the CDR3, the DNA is TGTGCCAGCAGTGGAGGGCAGGGGAGCGGGAGGGGGACCCAGTACTTC. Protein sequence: CASSGGQGSGRGTQYF.

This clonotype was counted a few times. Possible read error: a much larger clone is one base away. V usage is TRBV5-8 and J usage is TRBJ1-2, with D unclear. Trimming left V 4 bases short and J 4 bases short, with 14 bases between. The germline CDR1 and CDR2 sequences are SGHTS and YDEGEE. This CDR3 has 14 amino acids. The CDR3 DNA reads TGTGCCAGCAGCCCCACGACGCCACCCTATGGCTACACCTTC. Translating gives CASSPTTPPYGYTF.

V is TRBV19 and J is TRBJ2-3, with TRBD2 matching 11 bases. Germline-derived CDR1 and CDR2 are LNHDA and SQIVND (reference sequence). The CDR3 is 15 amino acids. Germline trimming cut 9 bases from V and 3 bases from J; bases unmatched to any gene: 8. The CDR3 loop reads CARILAGVQTDTQYF. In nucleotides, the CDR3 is TGTGCCAGAATACTAGCGGGAGTTCAAACAGATACGCAGTATTTT.

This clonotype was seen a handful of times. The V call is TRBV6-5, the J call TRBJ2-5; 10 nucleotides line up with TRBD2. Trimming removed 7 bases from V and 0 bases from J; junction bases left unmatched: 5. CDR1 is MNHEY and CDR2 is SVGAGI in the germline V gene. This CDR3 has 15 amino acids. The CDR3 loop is CASTVAGGNQETQYF. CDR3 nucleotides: TGTGCCAGCACCGTAGCGGGAGGTAACCAAGAGACCCAGTACTTC.

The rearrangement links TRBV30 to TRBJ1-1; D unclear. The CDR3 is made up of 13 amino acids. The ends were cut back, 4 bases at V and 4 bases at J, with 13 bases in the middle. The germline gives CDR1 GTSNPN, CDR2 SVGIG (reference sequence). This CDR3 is CAWISRGITEAFF. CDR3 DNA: TGTGCCTGGATCTCGCGAGGTATCACTGAAGCTTTCTTT.

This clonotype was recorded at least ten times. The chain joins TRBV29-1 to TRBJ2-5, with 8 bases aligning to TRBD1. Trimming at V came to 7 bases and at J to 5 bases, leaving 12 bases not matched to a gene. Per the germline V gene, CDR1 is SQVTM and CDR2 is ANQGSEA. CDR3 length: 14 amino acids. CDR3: CSGGTGYAGETQYF. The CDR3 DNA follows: TGCAGCGGGGGGACAGGTTATGCAGGGGAGACCCAGTACTTC.

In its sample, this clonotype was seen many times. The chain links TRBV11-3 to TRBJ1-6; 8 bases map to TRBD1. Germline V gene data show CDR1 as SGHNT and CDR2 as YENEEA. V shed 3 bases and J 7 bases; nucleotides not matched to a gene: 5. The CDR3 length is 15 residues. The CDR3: CASSFGDRPNSPLHF. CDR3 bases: TGTGCCAGCAGCTTTGGGGACAGGCCGAATTCACCCCTCCACTTT.

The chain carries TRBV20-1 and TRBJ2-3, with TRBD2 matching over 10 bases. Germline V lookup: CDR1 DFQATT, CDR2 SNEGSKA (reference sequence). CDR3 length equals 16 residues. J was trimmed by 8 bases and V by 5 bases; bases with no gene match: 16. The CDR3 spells CSAQGAASGSGGTQYF. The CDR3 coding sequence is TGCAGTGCTCAGGGGGCGGCTAGCGGGAGTGGGGGTACGCAGTATTTT.

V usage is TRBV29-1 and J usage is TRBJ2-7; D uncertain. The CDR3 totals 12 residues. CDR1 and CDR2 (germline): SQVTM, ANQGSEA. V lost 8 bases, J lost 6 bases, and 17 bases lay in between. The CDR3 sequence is CSFTGGWGEQYF. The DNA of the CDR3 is TGCAGCTTTACGGGTGGATGGGGCGAGCAGTACTTC.

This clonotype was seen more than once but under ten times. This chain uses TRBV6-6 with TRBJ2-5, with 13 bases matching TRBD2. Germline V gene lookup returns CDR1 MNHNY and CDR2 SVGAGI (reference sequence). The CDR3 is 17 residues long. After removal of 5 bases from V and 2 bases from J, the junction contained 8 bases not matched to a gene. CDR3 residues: CASSHSGLAGTQETQYF. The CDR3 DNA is TGTGCCAGCAGTCATTCGGGACTAGCGGGAACACAAGAGACCCAGTACTTC.

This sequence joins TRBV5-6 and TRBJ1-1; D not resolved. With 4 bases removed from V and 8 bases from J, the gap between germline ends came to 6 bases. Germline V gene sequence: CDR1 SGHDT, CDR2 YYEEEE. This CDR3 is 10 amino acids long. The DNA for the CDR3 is TGTGCCAGCAGCGAACAGGAAGCTTTCTTT. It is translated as CASSEQEAFF.

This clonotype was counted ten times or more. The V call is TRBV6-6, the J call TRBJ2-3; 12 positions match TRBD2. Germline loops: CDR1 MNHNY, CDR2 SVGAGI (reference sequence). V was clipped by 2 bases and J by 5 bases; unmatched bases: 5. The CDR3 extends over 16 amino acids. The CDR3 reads CASSYRPSGRGDTQYF. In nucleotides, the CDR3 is TGTGCCAGCAGTTACAGGCCTAGCGGGAGGGGAGATACGCAGTATTTT.

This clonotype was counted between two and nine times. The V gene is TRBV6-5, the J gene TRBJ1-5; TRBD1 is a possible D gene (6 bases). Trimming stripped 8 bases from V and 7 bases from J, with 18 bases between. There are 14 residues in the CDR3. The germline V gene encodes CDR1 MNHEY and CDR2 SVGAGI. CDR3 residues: CASSRGGAGQPQHF. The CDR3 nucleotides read TGTGCCAGCTCTCGGGGGGGGGCTGGGCAGCCCCAGCATTTT.

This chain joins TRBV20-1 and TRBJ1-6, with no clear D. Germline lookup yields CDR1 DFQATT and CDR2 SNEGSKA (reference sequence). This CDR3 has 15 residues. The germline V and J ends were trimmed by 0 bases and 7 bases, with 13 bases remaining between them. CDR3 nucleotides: TGCAGTGCTAGAGATGGCGGGCAGTGGAATTCACCCCTCCACTTT. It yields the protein CSARDGGQWNSPLHF.

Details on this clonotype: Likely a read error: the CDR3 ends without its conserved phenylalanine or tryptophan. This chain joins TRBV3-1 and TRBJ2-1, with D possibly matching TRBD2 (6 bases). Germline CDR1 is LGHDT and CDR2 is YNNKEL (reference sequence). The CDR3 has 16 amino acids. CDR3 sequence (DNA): TGTCCCAGCAGCCAAGTCGGGACGCCCCCGGAGGGTGAGCAGTTCCTC. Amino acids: CPSSQVGTPPEGEQFL.

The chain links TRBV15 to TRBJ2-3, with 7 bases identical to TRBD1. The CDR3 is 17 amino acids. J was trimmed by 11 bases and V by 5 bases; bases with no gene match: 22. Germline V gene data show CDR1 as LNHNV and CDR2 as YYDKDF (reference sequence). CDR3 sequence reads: CATSPRLQGTSSTQQYF. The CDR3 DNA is TGTGCCACCAGCCCCCGCCTACAGGGGACCTCCTCCACACAGCAGTATTTT.

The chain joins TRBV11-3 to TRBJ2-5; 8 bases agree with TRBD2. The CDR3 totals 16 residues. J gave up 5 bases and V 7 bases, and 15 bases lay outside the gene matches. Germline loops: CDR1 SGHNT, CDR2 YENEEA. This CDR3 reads CASMGPGLGGGETQYF. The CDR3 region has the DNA TGTGCCAGCATGGGGCCGGGACTAGGAGGGGGGGAGACCCAGTACTTC.